This TCR beta chain is drawn from a study of shared clonotypes between healthy human individuals. Trimming removed 3 bases from V and 4 bases from J, with 13 bases in between. The CDR3 is 14 amino acids. Germline V gene lookup returns CDR1 SGHNT and CDR2 YYREEE (reference sequence). Some clones are missing from TCRdb's copy, which holds only in-frame ones; the method was immunoSEQ multiplex PCR. The sample records 190,000 or so clones, 66% being singletons. Sequenced input: memory CD4+ T cells sorted from blood. Subset: CD45RA-negative fraction. This sequence originates from a man aged 25 to 40 in good health. This sequence joins TRBV5-4 and TRBJ1-1, with TRBD1 as a possible D gene (5 bases). The CDR3 spells CASSSPAGSTEAFF. The CDR3 region has the DNA TGTGCCAGCAGCTCCCCCGCAGGGAGCACTGAAGCTTTCTTT.